This TCR beta chain was observed in a study of blood T cell repertoires in COVID-19. Data came from immunoSEQ multiplex PCR; TCRdb stores just in-frame clones and leaves some out. The profile covers 140,000 or so clones, with about nine tenths appearing a single time and roughly two fifths taken by the ten largest. The V gene's germline CDR1 is SGHRS and CDR2 YFSETQ. This CDR3 is built from 15 residues. The V segment lost 4 bases and the J segment 1 base; nucleotides outside the gene matches: 6. The clonotype was recovered from a man in his fifties or sixties who had recovered from COVID-19. The specimen sequenced was peripheral blood. V is TRBV5-1 and J is TRBJ2-3, with TRBD1 matching 7 bases. The CDR3 DNA reads TGCGCCAGCAGCGTGGACAGGTCTGGCACAGATACGCAGTATTTT. Its protein product is CASSVDRSGTDTQYF.